Sequencing of this T cell receptor beta chain was carried out in a study of blood T cell repertoires in COVID-19. In the study overall: COVID-19 samples, acute and convalescent, were from the United States, Italy and Spain. Sample material is recorded as cDNA or gDNA derived from T cells, B-cell-depleted T cells, or PBMCs.

This CDR3 region has 15 residues. Germline V CDR1 and CDR2: MDHEN, SYDVKM. The junction had 6 bases not matched to a gene; V was cut back by 4 bases and J by 6 bases. In the study's own analysis: The authors estimated nucleated cell counts from reference gene primer amplification. The assay was immunoSEQ multiplex PCR, and TCRdb's table has in-frame clones only and misses some. V and J calls and clone size are copied from that table; D and trimming were computed from the DNA. There are more than 95,000 clones in the sample; 65% to 90% occur only once, and roughly 5% lies in the top ten. This clone came up a few times.

The specimen was peripheral blood. V is TRBV28 and J is TRBJ1-4; 9 bases are a match to TRBD1. The TCR comes from a man in his 60s with acute or convalescent COVID-19. CDR3 bases: TGTGCCAGCAGTTCCAGACAGGGGGTAGATGAAAAACTGTTTTTT. The encoded protein is CASSSRQGVDEKLFF. Full variable domain (missing parts from reference TRBV28 and TRBJ1-4): DVKVTQSSRYLVKRTGEKVFLECVQDMDHENMFWYRQDPGLGLRLIYFSYDVKMKEKGDIPEGYSVSREKKERFSLILESASTNQTSMYLCASSSRQGVDEKLFFGSGTQLSVL.